This is a list of T cell receptor beta chains from one sample in a study of cytomegalovirus exposure and HLA in healthy donors. The table came from immunoSEQ multiplex PCR; TCRdb's copy has only in-frame clones and leaves some out. The data contain roughly 100,000 clones, 85% of them singletons. Sequenced material: PBMCs. All receptors come from a young man in good health and CMV-seropositive. The CDR3 runs from the conserved cysteine through the conserved F or W. D genes are given only for firm matches. Size is stated for part of the rows, as once, few or many counts, or as a class when the clone is expanded.

>.|TRBJ1-1|TRBD1|TRBV10-3
TGTGCCATCAGGTTGACAGGGGAGAGCACTGAAGCTTTCTTT
CAIRLTGESTEAFF
>.|TRBJ2-1|.|TRBV11-3
TGTGCCAGCAGCTTAGTAGGGGATGAGCAGTTCTTC
CASSLVGDEQFF
>.|TRBJ2-5|TRBD1|TRBV29-1
TGCAGCGTAGGCCCGGGACAGGGGGTTGAGACCCAGTACTTC
CSVGPGQGVETQYF
>.|TRBJ2-1|TRBD2|TRBV5-6
TGTGCCAGCAGTACGACTAGCGGGAGGGCGGATGAGCAGTTCTTC
CASSTTSGRADEQFF
>.|TRBJ1-5|.|TRBV27
TGTGCCAGCAGCAAATATACTTCGAGTCAGCCCCAGCATTTT
CASSKYTSSQPQHF
>.|TRBJ2-2|TRBD1|TRBV19
TGTGCCAGTAGTATTATCTGGACAGGGGGCTATGCCGGGGAGCTGTTTTTT
CASSIIWTGGYAGELFF
>.|TRBJ1-5|TRBD1|TRBV7-2
TGTGCCAGCAGCTTAGTCTTACCGGGACAGGGGTTTAGGACTCAGCCCCAGCATTTT
CASSLVLPGQGFRTQPQHF
>many|TRBJ2-3|.|TRBV9
TGTGCCAGCAGCGACAACAGGGCGGATACGCAGTATTTT
CASSDNRADTQYF
>once|TRBJ2-3|TRBD1|TRBV4-1
TGCGCCAGCAGCCCAAAGGGACAGGGGATCTCAGATACGCAGTATTTT
CASSPKGQGISDTQYF
>.|TRBJ1-2|TRBD1|TRBV27
TGTGCCAGCAGTACCTCGGGACAGCTCAACTACACCTTC
CASSTSGQLNYTF